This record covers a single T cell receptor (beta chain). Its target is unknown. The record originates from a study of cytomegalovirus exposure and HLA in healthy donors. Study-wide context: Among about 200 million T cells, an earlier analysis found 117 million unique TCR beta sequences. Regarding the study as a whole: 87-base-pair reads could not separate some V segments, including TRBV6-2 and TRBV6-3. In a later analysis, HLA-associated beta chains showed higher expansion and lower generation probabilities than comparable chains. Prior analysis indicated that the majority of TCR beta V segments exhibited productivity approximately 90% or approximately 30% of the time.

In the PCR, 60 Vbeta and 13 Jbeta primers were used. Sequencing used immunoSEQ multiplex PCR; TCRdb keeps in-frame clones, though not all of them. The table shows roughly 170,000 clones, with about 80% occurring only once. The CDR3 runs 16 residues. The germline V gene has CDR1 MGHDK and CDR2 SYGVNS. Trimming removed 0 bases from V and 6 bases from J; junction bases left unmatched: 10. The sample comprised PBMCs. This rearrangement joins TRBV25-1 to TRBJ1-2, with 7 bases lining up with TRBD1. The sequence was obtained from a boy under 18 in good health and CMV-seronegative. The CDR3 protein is CASSEYKDRMEDGYTF. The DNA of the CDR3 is TGTGCCAGCAGTGAATATAAGGACAGGATGGAGGATGGCTACACCTTC.